This T cell receptor beta chain was sequenced in a study of cytomegalovirus exposure and HLA in healthy donors. Study-level points and caveats: For presence/absence analyses, sequencing depth was assumed to be roughly uniform across donors. In a later analysis, several top co-occurrence clusters appeared linked to parvovirus B19, influenza, CMV and Epstein-Barr virus.

The primer mix had 60 Vbeta and 13 Jbeta primers. Profiling relied on immunoSEQ multiplex PCR, and the TCRdb table lists in-frame clones only, not all of them. The repertoire holds 90,000 to 100,000 clones, with around 80% as singletons. Germline CDR1 reads ENHRY; CDR2 reads SYGVKD. The CDR3 covers 16 residues. The V and J ends lost 1 base and 5 bases, in that order; junction bases with no gene match: 9. About this clone: What it recognizes is unknown.

This sequence joins TRBV10-3 and TRBJ2-5, with 8 bases identical to TRBD1. Sequencing was carried out using PBMCs. The TCR originated in a man aged 35-49 years in good health and CMV-seronegative. CDR3 in DNA: TGTGCCATCAGTGAGTTCGGACAGGGTGAGGGGGAGACCCAGTACTTC. Translating gives CAISEFGQGEGETQYF.